These T cell receptor beta chains were read from a single sample in a study of cytomegalovirus exposure and HLA in healthy donors. Libraries were prepared by immunoSEQ multiplex PCR; TCRdb keeps only in-frame clonotypes and omits some of them. The sample has fewer than 350,000 clones, roughly 90% seen once. The specimen sequenced was PBMCs. Receptors originate from a woman between 18 and 29 years old in good health and CMV-seronegative. CDR3s include the opening cysteine and the closing phenylalanine or tryptophan. Fields, in order: clone size, J gene, D gene, V gene, CDR3 DNA, CDR3 protein. A D gene is named only where the DNA matches it firmly. Expanded clones are given a class, and other clones once, few, many or no size at all.

>-|TRBJ2-7|-|TRBV6-6
TGTGCCAGCAGTAGACCTACTAGCCCCGCCTCCTACGAGCAGTACTTC
CASSRPTSPASYEQYF
>-|TRBJ1-1|-|TRBV28
TGTGCCAGCAGTTTTCTTAGGGGCGACACTGAAGCTTTCTTT
CASSFLRGDTEAFF
>-|TRBJ1-1|TRBD1|TRBV7-9
TGTGCCAGCAGCTTAGTCCCCACAGGGGATACGAACACTGAAGCTTTCTTT
CASSLVPTGDTNTEAFF
>-|TRBJ2-3|TRBD2|TRBV9
TGTGCCAGCAGCGCTCGGACTAGCGGGAGCACAGATACGCAGTATTTT
CASSARTSGSTDTQYF
>-|TRBJ1-5|-|TRBV19
TGTGCCAGTAGTCTGACCAGGTGGCAGCCCCAGCATTTT
CASSLTRWQPQHF
>-|TRBJ2-1|TRBD2|TRBV7-3
TGTGCCAGCAGCTCCGGACTAGCTAACAATGAGCAGTTCTTC
CASSSGLANNEQFF
>-|TRBJ2-7|-|TRBV27
TGTGCCAGCAGTCCCGTTCCGAGCTACGAGCAGTACTTC
CASSPVPSYEQYF
>-|TRBJ2-3|TRBD2|TRBV5-1
TGCGCCAGCAGCTTGGGGGCTAGCGGGGGCTCGGATACGCAGTATTTT
CASSLGASGGSDTQYF
>few|TRBJ2-7|-|TRBV28
TGTGCCAGCAGTTTTGCCAGCGGTCTCTACGAGCAGTACTTC
CASSFASGLYEQYF
>-|TRBJ2-7|TRBD1|TRBV5-1
TGCGCCAGCAGCTTGGGCCAACAGGGGGCCTACGAGCAGTACTTC
CASSLGQQGAYEQYF
>-|TRBJ1-4|TRBD1|TRBV15
TGTGCCACCAGGGGCGAGGGGAAAAACAGGGGGAGAACTAATGAAAAACTGTTTTTT
CATRGEGKNRGRTNEKLFF
>-|TRBJ1-2|TRBD1|TRBV28
TGTGCCAGCAGTTTCCCGGGACAGGGGGCATGGGGCTACACCTTC
CASSFPGQGAWGYTF
>-|TRBJ1-3|-|TRBV30
TGTGCCTGGAGTGCGGTCAGGGATTACCCCCACTCTGGAAACACCATATATTTT
CAWSAVRDYPHSGNTIYF
>few|TRBJ1-6|-|TRBV6-5
TGTGCCAGCAGTTCTGGGCCAGCCCATTCACCCCTCCACTTT
CASSSGPAHSPLHF
>-|TRBJ2-7|-|TRBV6-5
TGTGCCAGCAGTTCTGCCCCAGGGGCCTACGAGCAGTACTTC
CASSSAPGAYEQYF
>-|TRBJ2-7|TRBD2|TRBV9
TGTGCCAGCAGCGCTGATAAGCTAGCGGGAGGGCCCCACGAGCAGTACTTC
CASSADKLAGGPHEQYF
>-|TRBJ2-7|TRBD2|TRBV18
TGTGCCAGCTCCACCAGCGGGAGCTACGAGCAGTACTTC
CASSTSGSYEQYF
>-|TRBJ1-5|TRBD1|TRBV28
TGTGCCAGCAGTTTACCCCGCGGGACAGGGTTTGGTCGGGATCAGCCCCAGCATTTT
CASSLPRGTGFGRDQPQHF
>-|TRBJ2-7|-|TRBV4-1
TGCGCCAGCAGCCCTCAGACAGGTAACACCTACGAGCAGTACTTC
CASSPQTGNTYEQYF
>-|TRBJ1-1|TRBD1|TRBV9
TGTGCCAGCAGCCAGTCGTTACCGGACAGGGGAGCCGTTAGTGAAGCTTTCTTT
CASSQSLPDRGAVSEAFF
>-|TRBJ2-7|-|TRBV6-1
TGTGCCAGCAGTGAAGGTCATGGCCCCTACGAGCAGTACTTC
CASSEGHGPYEQYF
>-|TRBJ2-3|TRBD2|TRBV9
TGTGCCAGCAGCCGGAGCGGGGCCAGCACAGATACGCAGTATTTT
CASSRSGASTDTQYF
>once|TRBJ1-2|-|TRBV18
TGTGCCAGCTCACACGACAGCCATTCTAACTATGGCTACACCTTC
CASSHDSHSNYGYTF
>-|TRBJ2-2|TRBD1|TRBV7-6
TGTGCCAGCAGCTACAGTTCTCAGGGGGCAGTAACCGGGGAGCTGTTTTTT
CASSYSSQGAVTGELFF
>-|TRBJ1-5|-|TRBV28
TGTGCCACTAGGGGGAATCAGCCCCAGCATTTT
CATRGNQPQHF
>few|TRBJ2-7|TRBD1|TRBV27
TGTGCCAGCAGTATTCGGACAGGGGGCGATGAGCAGTACTTC
CASSIRTGGDEQYF
>-|TRBJ2-3|-|TRBV7-2
TGTGCCAGCAGCAGGAACCTAGCCACAGATACGCAGTATTTT
CASSRNLATDTQYF
>-|TRBJ2-7|TRBD2|TRBV14
TGTGCCAGCAGCCAAGAGGGCGCCGGGAGGGGGTACGAGCAGTACTTC
CASSQEGAGRGYEQYF
>-|TRBJ2-1|-|TRBV6-5
TGTGCCAGCAGTTACATAGCCGGACTATCATCTAATGAGCAGTTCTTC
CASSYIAGLSSNEQFF
>-|TRBJ2-5|-|TRBV27
TGTGCCAGCAGGGGATCCGGGACTTCCAACTTAGGGACCCAGTACTTC
CASRGSGTSNLGTQYF
>few|TRBJ1-2|-|TRBV21-1
TGTGCCAGCAGCACAAGACTGACCGGCTATGGCTACACCTTC
CASSTRLTGYGYTF
>-|TRBJ2-3|TRBD2|TRBV15
TGTGCCACCAGCAGGGGACTAGCGGGAGAGATGGTGGCAGATACGCAGTATTTT
CATSRGLAGEMVADTQYF
>-|TRBJ2-5|-|TRBV5-1
TGCGCCAGCAGCTTGGCCATGGGGGCACAAGAGACCCAGTACTTC
CASSLAMGAQETQYF
>-|TRBJ2-7|TRBD1|TRBV15
TGTGCCACCAGCAGAGTGACAGGGGTCTACGAGCAGTACTTC
CATSRVTGVYEQYF
>once|TRBJ2-1|TRBD2|TRBV27
TGTGCCAGCACCCTAACGGGAGGGAGTAATGAGCAGTTCTTC
CASTLTGGSNEQFF
>-|TRBJ2-1|TRBD2|TRBV27
TGTGCCAGCAGTTTGGGGGGAGGGCCGGGTGAGCAGTTCTTC
CASSLGGGPGEQFF
>-|TRBJ1-2|TRBD1|TRBV4-2
TGTGCCAGCAGCCAACAGGACAGGGGCCCCCCTAACTATGGCTACACCTTC
CASSQQDRGPPNYGYTF
>-|TRBJ2-7|-|TRBV28
TGTGCCAGCAGTTTAGGAGACAGGTTGTCCTACGAGCAGTACTTC
CASSLGDRLSYEQYF
>-|TRBJ2-1|TRBD1|TRBV11-2
TGTGCCAGTAGATGGTACGGGACAGGGGCTGATGAGCAGTTCTTC
CASRWYGTGADEQFF
>-|TRBJ1-1|-|TRBV7-2
TGTGCCAGCAGCTTATCCCGGGTGGGCACTGAAGCTTTCTTT
CASSLSRVGTEAFF
>-|TRBJ2-3|-|TRBV30
TGTGCCTGGACCCTGAGCACAGATACGCAGTATTTT
CAWTLSTDTQYF
>-|TRBJ2-6|-|TRBV29-1
TGCAGCGTTTCAATGGGCGGGGCCAACGTCCTGACTTTC
CSVSMGGANVLTF
>-|TRBJ2-2|-|TRBV12-5
TGTGCTAGTGGTCCACGACAGGTTTGGTTCGGGGAGCTGTTTTTT
CASGPRQVWFGELFF
>-|TRBJ2-3|-|TRBV11-1
TGTGCCAGCAGCCCGGGGGTGAATACGCAGTATTTT
CASSPGVNTQYF
>-|TRBJ1-1|TRBD1|TRBV13
TGTGCCAGCAGCTTTCGACAGGGGACTGAAGCTTTCTTT
CASSFRQGTEAFF
>-|TRBJ2-3|-|TRBV27
TGTGCCAGCAGTTTTGACACGAGCACAGATACGCAGTATTTT
CASSFDTSTDTQYF
>-|TRBJ2-7|-|TRBV25-1
TGTCCCTCTAGAAGTACAGGGACAATGGAGCAGTACTTC
CPSRSTGTMEQYF
>-|TRBJ2-7|TRBD2|TRBV11-2
TGTGCCAGCAGCCCGGGACTAGCGGGATTCTACGAGCAGTACTTC
CASSPGLAGFYEQYF
>-|TRBJ1-1|-|TRBV5-1
TGCGCCAGCAGCTTGTGGTCGACAGAACTGAACACTGAAGCTTTCTTT
CASSLWSTELNTEAFF
>-|TRBJ1-2|TRBD1|TRBV5-1
TGCGCCAGCAGCCAGACCGGGACAGGGGAGGGCTACACCTTC
CASSQTGTGEGYTF
>-|TRBJ2-5|-|TRBV5-1
TGCGCCAGCAGCCGGACAGCTGGGGAGACCCAGTACTTC
CASSRTAGETQYF
>-|TRBJ2-7|-|TRBV7-2
TGTGCCAGCAGCTCATCCCCCACACACACAACATATAACTACGAGCAGTACTTC
CASSSSPTHTTYNYEQYF
>-|TRBJ2-1|TRBD2|TRBV5-1
TGCGCCAGCAGCGGGGCCGGGACTAGCACAAATGAGCAGTTCTTC
CASSGAGTSTNEQFF
>-|TRBJ2-7|TRBD2|TRBV7-2
TGTGCCAGCAGCTTAGGTCTAGCGGCTTACGAGCAGTACTTC
CASSLGLAAYEQYF
>-|TRBJ2-1|-|TRBV5-1
TGCGCCAGCAGCCCGGACCGGACTAATCTCTTCAATGAGCAGTTCTTC
CASSPDRTNLFNEQFF
>-|TRBJ2-1|TRBD2|TRBV27
TGTGCCAGCAGACCGGGGACTAGCGGGAATGAGCAGTTCTTC
CASRPGTSGNEQFF
>-|TRBJ2-2|TRBD1|TRBV4-3
TGCGCCAGCAGCCCAGCCCCAGGGGGAACCGGGGAGCTGTTTTTT
CASSPAPGGTGELFF
>-|TRBJ2-1|TRBD2|TRBV7-2
TGTGCCAGCAGTTTCGGACAGGGCCTACTAGCGGGAGGTGATGAGCAGTTCTTC
CASSFGQGLLAGGDEQFF
>-|TRBJ1-3|TRBD1|TRBV15
TGTGCCACCAGCAGAGGTGAGGACAGGGGCTCTGGAAACACCATATATTTT
CATSRGEDRGSGNTIYF